The present T cell receptor (beta chain) was sequenced within a study of CD8 T cells in Susac syndrome. The germline V gene encodes CDR1 SGHNT and CDR2 YYREEE (reference sequence). This CDR3 contains 14 residues. Trimming left V 4 bases short and J 4 bases short, with 12 bases between. Random hexamers served to reverse transcribe about 0.5 to 1 ug RNA. Amplification of TCR beta CDR3 across 54 Vbeta and 13 Jbeta was performed with immunoSEQ multiplex PCR. One entry per CDR3 protein results from TCRdb running MiXCR on the immunoSEQ multiplex PCR reads. The sample has fewer than 250,000 distinct CDR3 sequences, 90% to 95% seen once.

Sample: CD8+ T cells from PBMCs. The chain is built from TRBV5-4 and TRBJ2-1; D is perhaps TRBD2 (5 bases). This TCR derives from a human donor with multiple sclerosis. The DNA of the CDR3 is TGTGCCAGCAGCCCAAGTACGGGGTACAATGAGCAGTTCTTC. Protein: CASSPSTGYNEQFF. Together with reference TRBV5-4 and TRBJ2-1, the CDR3 gives the full variable domain: ETGVTQSPTHLIKTRGQQVTLRCSSQSGHNTVSWYQQALGQGPQFIFQYYREEENGRGNFPPRFSGLQFPNYSSELNVNALELDDSALYLCASSPSTGYNEQFFGPGTRLTVL.